This TCR beta chain was identified in a study of OX40 agonist ivuxolimab in advanced cancers. Across the whole study: Dose-escalation patients' cancers were hepatocellular carcinoma, melanoma, renal cell or head and neck cancer. Study-level results: Averaging showed that CD8+ T cells had more expanded clones than CD4+ did. Both blood CD4+ and CD8+ T cells showed clonal growth by week 6 at 0.1 to 3.0 mg/kg. Low levels of normalized T-cell clonal expansion also appeared in some nonresponders.

Trimming removed 0 bases at V and 1 base at J, with 1 base between. CDR3 length: 13 residues. The germline CDR1 and CDR2 sequences are GTSNPN and SVGIG (reference sequence). Profiled with immunoSEQ multiplex PCR; TCRdb holds only in-frame clones, not every one. This sample yields fewer than 40,000 clones, of which about three quarters are seen a single time; roughly 25% belongs to the top ten. As regards this clone: Its specificity is not known.

The chain combines TRBV30 with TRBJ2-6; D unresolved. The receptor's source is an adult with an advanced solid tumor such as melanoma, head and neck, liver or kidney cancer. Here the sequenced sample was CD4+ or CD8+ T cells sorted from blood, taken in a trial of the OX40 agonist ivuxolimab. CDR3 loop: CAWSVSGANVLTF. CDR3 DNA: TGTGCCTGGAGTGTATCTGGGGCCAACGTCCTGACTTTC.